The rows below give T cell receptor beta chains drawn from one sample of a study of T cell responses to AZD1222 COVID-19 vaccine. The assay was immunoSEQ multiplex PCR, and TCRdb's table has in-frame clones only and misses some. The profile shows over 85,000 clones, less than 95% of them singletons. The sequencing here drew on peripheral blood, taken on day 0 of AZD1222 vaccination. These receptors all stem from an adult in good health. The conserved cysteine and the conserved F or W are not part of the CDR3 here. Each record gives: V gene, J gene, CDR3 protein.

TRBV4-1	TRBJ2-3	ASSQLSTGTDTQY
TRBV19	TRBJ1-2	ASSIEAGYGYT
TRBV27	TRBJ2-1	ASSFEGWSYNEQF
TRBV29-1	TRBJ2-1	SAGDDEQF
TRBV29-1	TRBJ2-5	SVAKGTAGETQY
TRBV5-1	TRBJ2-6	ASSLGYSLEPGANVLT
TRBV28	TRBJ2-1	ASSSPYTGATEQF
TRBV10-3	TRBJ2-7	ATETGTGSYEQY
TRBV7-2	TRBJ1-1	ASRLTDLNTEAF
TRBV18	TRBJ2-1	ASSPTSGYNEQF
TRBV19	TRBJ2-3	ASKGQGAGTDTQY
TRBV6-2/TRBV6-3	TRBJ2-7	ASSDSYEQY
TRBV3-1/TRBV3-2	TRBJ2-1	ASSQERRVEQF
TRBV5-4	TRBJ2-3	ASSFRGVSSTDTQY
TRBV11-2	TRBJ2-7	ASSSEPDYEQY
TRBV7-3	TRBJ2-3	ASSLKSRSTDTQY
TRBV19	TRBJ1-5	ASSWTGGGNQPQH
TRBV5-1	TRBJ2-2	ASSLAVTSGELF
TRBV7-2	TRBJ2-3	ASSLRGGGTTDTQY
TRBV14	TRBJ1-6	ASSQDLLGNSPLH
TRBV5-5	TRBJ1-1	ASEFGGRTEAF
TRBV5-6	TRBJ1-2	ATTSLGGAYGYT
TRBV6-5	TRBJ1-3	ASRQLTGLHTIY
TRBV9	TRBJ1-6	ASSVSDSYNSPLH
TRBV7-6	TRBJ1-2	ASSFSSEDSPTNYGYT
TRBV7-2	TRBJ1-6	ASSGRGGESPLH
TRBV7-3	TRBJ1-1	ASSPTGTNTEAF
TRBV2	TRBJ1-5	ASRKTGEDQPQH
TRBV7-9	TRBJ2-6	ASSTTRQELNSGANVLT
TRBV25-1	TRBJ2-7	ASSPGAYYEQY
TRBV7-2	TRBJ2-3	ASSPDYLSTDTQY
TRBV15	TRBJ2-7	ATSRDLQDGEQY
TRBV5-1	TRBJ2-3	ATSFQVGYTDTQY
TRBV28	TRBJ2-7	ASSPTALYEQY
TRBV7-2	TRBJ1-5	ASSLAGYADNQPQH
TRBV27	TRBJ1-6	ASSLEGTVYNSPLH
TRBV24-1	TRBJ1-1	ATSDSSTEAF
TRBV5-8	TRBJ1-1	ASSLFVAAGVDTEAF
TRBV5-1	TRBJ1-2	ASNLGTTDYGYT
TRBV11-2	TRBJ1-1	ASSFVVGTEAF
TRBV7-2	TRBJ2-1	ASSQTHSPNEQF
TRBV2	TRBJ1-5	ASSGQGVSNQPQH
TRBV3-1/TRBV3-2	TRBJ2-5	ASRGGPSRETQY
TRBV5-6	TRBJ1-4	ASSSPSSTNEKLF
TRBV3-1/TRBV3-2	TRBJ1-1	ASSQADRVKNTEAF
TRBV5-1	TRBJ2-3	ASSRGLAGGHGTDTQY
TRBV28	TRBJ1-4	ASRGQGSEKLF
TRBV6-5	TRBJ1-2	ASSYARGDGYT
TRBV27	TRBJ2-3	ATSLGGRGDTQY
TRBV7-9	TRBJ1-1	ASSVRGVSVTEAF
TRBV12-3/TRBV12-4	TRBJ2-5	ASTGGSQETQY
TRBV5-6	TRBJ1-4	ASSFRTGLTNEKLF
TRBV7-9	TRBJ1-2	ASSLRGYT
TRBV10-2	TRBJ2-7	ASSESPYRRPRNEQY
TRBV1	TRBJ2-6	TSSILESRANVLT
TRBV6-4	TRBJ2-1	ASSRDSSYNEQF
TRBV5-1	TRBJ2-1	ASSSDPGQGYNEQF